The TCR beta chain under discussion was sequenced for a study of blood T cell repertoires in COVID-19. Study background: Sites across the United States, Italy and Spain contributed samples from acute and convalescent COVID-19. Sample material is recorded as cDNA or gDNA derived from T cells, B-cell-depleted T cells, or PBMCs.

In the original workflow: Counts of nucleated cells, estimated from reference gene primer amplification, were obtained. Assay: immunoSEQ multiplex PCR; the TCRdb copy retains only in-frame clones and omits some. V and J calls and clone size are copied from that table; D and trimming were computed from the DNA. This sample has about 120,000 clones, with about 79% found just once. Trimming cost V 4 bases and J 8 bases, with 9 bases left between them. The germline V gene encodes CDR1 SGHNT and CDR2 YYREEE (reference sequence). The CDR3 covers 11 residues. Sequenced sample: peripheral blood. This sequence joins TRBV5-4 and TRBJ1-2, with unresolved D. The TCR sequence derives from a man between 65 and 85 years old with acute or convalescent COVID-19. CDR3: CASSPGGGYTF. Written as DNA, the CDR3 is TGTGCCAGCAGCCCCGGAGGCGGCTACACCTTC. Full variable domain (rest looked up from reference TRBV5-4 and TRBJ1-2): ETGVTQSPTHLIKTRGQQVTLRCSSQSGHNTVSWYQQALGQGPQFIFQYYREEENGRGNFPPRFSGLQFPNYSSELNVNALELDDSALYLCASSPGGGYTFGSGTRLTVV.